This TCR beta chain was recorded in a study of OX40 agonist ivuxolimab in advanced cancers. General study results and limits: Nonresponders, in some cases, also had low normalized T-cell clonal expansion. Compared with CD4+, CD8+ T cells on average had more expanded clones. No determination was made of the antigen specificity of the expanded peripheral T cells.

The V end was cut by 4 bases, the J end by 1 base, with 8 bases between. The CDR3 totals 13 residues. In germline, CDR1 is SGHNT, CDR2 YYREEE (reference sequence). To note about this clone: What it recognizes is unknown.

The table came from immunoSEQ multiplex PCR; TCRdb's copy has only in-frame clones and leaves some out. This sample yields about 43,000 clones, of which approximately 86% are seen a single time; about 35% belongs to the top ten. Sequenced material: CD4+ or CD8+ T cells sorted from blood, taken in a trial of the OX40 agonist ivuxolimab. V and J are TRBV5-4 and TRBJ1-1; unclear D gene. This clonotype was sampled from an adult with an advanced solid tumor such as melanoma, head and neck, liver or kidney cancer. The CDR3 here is CASSQSPNTEAFF. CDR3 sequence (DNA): TGTGCCAGCAGCCAGTCTCCGAACACTGAAGCTTTCTTT. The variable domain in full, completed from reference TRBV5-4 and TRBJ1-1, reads ETGVTQSPTHLIKTRGQQVTLRCSSQSGHNTVSWYQQALGQGPQFIFQYYREEENGRGNFPPRFSGLQFPNYSSELNVNALELDDSALYLCASSQSPNTEAFFGQGTRLTVV.